One and the same sample provided the 27 T cell receptor beta chains below, sequenced in a study of beta chain features in type 1 diabetes. Whole-study findings and limits: All four CD4+ subsets from Type 1 diabetes patients carried moderately but significantly shorter TCRB CDR3s.

Of the isolated RNA, all was reverse transcribed, and so the sequenced material was expressed TCRB transcripts. Generated by immunoSEQ multiplex PCR, the TCRdb table keeps only in-frame clones and is missing some. The data show about 700,000 clones, around an eighth seen once. Their specific antigens are unknown. The sample comprised naive CD4+ T cells from blood. The source is a young man with type 1 diabetes.

The rearrangement links TRBV4-2 to TRBJ1-1; D is perhaps TRBD1 (6 bases). Trimming removed 0 bases from V and 6 bases from J, with 11 bases in between. Germline-derived CDR1 and CDR2 are LGHNA and YNFKEQ. The CDR3 length is 14 residues. The CDR3 region is CASSQEGASPEAFF. The CDR3 region has the DNA TGTGCCAGCAGCCAAGAGGGGGCGTCCCCTGAAGCTTTCTTT.

The chain joins TRBV7-9 to TRBJ1-2; maybe TRBD1 (5 bases). CDR1 and CDR2 (germline): SEHNR, FQNEAQ (reference sequence). V was cut by 5 bases and J by 3 bases, with 16 bases left in between. This CDR3 is built from 15 residues. CDR3 residues: CASSKPRQLDYGYTF. Here the CDR3 DNA reads TGTGCCAGCAGCAAGCCACGACAGCTCGACTATGGCTACACCTTC.

This chain joins TRBV30 and TRBJ1-1; the D is unclear. Trimming took 5 bases from V and 1 from J, leaving 8 bases between them. CDR1 and CDR2 from the germline V gene are GTSNPN and SVGIG (reference sequence). The length of the CDR3 is 12 residues. This chain's CDR3 is CAWAAGNTEAFF. CDR3 nucleotide sequence: TGTGCCTGGGCCGCGGGGAACACTGAAGCTTTCTTT.

This clone appeared a few times. The CDR3 DNA follows: TGCGCCAGCAGCCAGAAAGGCCCCAGTGAGCAGTTCTTC. Amino acid sequence: CASSQKGPSEQFF. The chain carries TRBV5-1 and TRBJ2-1; no firm D call. CDR1 SGHRS and CDR2 YFSETQ come from the germline V gene. V was trimmed by 4 bases and J by 9 bases, leaving 14 bases between them. CDR3 length: 13 residues.

This clone was found a few times. The CDR3, as DNA: TGCACCAGCAGCCAACGGGAGCCCCAGCATTTT. It encodes CTSSQREPQHF. V and J are TRBV1 and TRBJ1-5. TRBV1 is labeled a pseudogene. CDR3 length equals 11 residues.

This clone was detected a few times. The chain recombines TRBV2 with TRBJ2-6, with 8 nucleotides matching TRBD1. The CDR3 sequence is 16 residues long. Germline V lookup: CDR1 SNHLY, CDR2 FYNNEI. V dropped 5 bases and J dropped 2; count of bases not matched to a gene: 5. In nucleotides, the CDR3 is TGTGCCAGCAGTTTCCAGGGGGCGCCTGGGGCCAACGTCCTGACTTTC. It codes for CASSFQGAPGANVLTF.

The table lists this clone with a few counts. J is TRBJ2-3 and V is TRBV27; D remains ambiguous. The CDR3 has 16 amino acids. In germline, CDR1 is MNHEY, CDR2 SMNVEV (reference sequence). Trimming removed 0 bases from V and 0 bases from J, with 10 bases in between. The CDR3 here is CASSLSAEPSTDTQYF. The CDR3 nucleotides read TGTGCCAGCAGTTTATCGGCAGAACCTAGCACAGATACGCAGTATTTT.

V is TRBV7-8 and J is TRBJ2-7, with D perhaps given as TRBD1 or TRBD2 (6 bases each). CDR3 size: 17 residues. The germline gives CDR1 SGHVS, CDR2 FQNEAQ. V lost 6 bases, J lost 2 bases, and 23 bases lay in between. CDR3 residues: CASSSRSSGATPYEQYF. CDR3 DNA sequence: TGTGCCAGCAGTTCAAGATCCTCGGGGGCTACACCCTACGAGCAGTACTTC.

Comment on this clone: The sample contains more than one DNA sequence encoding this CDR3. The chain combines TRBV30 with TRBJ1-1, with 7 positions matching TRBD1. The V gene end was trimmed by 0 bases and the J gene end by 5 bases; junction bases not matched to a gene: 6. Germline CDR1 and CDR2: GTSNPN and SVGIG (reference sequence). This CDR3 has 14 residues. CDR3 coding DNA: TGTGCCTGGAGTGTTGCAGGGGGTGGGACTGAAGCTTTCTTT. It codes for CAWSVAGGGTEAFF.

The chain recombines TRBV28 with TRBJ2-3; D is uncertain. V lost 7 bases, J lost 1 base, and 6 bases lay in between. Germline V lookup: CDR1 MDHEN, CDR2 SYDVKM. This CDR3 has 12 amino acids. CDR3 sequence reads: CASTARTDTQYF. The CDR3 DNA sequence: TGTGCCAGCACCGCCCGCACAGATACGCAGTATTTT.

The chain recombines TRBV6-4 with TRBJ1-5; TRBD1 is a possible D gene (6 bases). Trimming pared 11 bases from V and 7 bases from J, leaving 18 bases between. CDR1 MRHNA and CDR2 SNTAGT come from the germline V gene. The CDR3 runs 13 residues. The CDR3 sequence: CAAASGAQQPQHF. CDR3 bases: TGTGCCGCCGCGTCGGGGGCGCAGCAGCCCCAGCATTTT.

This clone was found a few times. An end of the junction differs from the germline gene, which may be a read error. The chain carries TRBV29-1 and TRBJ1-2; D perhaps matches TRBD1 (5 bases). This CDR3 spans 13 amino acids. The germline V gene encodes CDR1 SQVTM and CDR2 ANQGSEA. The CDR3 reads CSVQEPRTKGYTF. CDR3 in DNA: TGCAGCGTTCAAGAACCAAGGACAAAGGGCTACACCTTC.

This chain connects TRBV7-9 to TRBJ2-3; TRBD1 matches 8 bases. Losses at the gene ends were 5 bases for V and 5 bases for J; bases not matched to a gene: 3. CDR3 length: 13 amino acids. Germline assignment: CDR1 SEHNR and CDR2 FQNEAQ (reference sequence). The CDR3 region has the DNA TGTGCCAGCAGCCCCGGGACAGGAGATACGCAGTATTTT. This translates into CASSPGTGDTQYF.

This clone was found a few times. This chain links TRBV10-3 with TRBJ1-1; 7 bases line up with TRBD1. V dropped 4 bases and J dropped 5; count of bases not matched to a gene: 10. The CDR3 has 15 residues. CDR1 is ENHRY, CDR2 SYGVKD, per germline. The CDR3 region is CAISGTQGVKTEAFF. CDR3 coding DNA: TGTGCCATCAGTGGCACTCAGGGGGTAAAGACTGAAGCTTTCTTT.

Only a few counts were recorded for this clone. In nucleotides, the CDR3 is TGCGCCAGCAGTGACAGGGGCACAGATACGCAGTATTTT. Protein sequence: CASSDRGTDTQYF. The chain is built from TRBV10-1 and TRBJ2-3; the D gene is possibly TRBD1 (5 bases). Germline-derived CDR1 and CDR2 are WNHNN and SYGVQD (reference sequence). V lost 3 bases, J lost 1 base, and 5 bases lay in between. The CDR3 spans 13 residues.

Notes on this clone: The same CDR3 is also encoded by other DNA sequences in this sample. The genes are TRBV30 and TRBJ1-2; 7 bases are shared with TRBD1. CDR3 length: 11 amino acids. Germline values: CDR1 GTSNPN, CDR2 SVGIG (reference sequence). V trimming: 2 bases; J trimming: 8 bases; junction bases outside the gene matches: 2. CDR3 sequence: CAWSQGGGYTF. The CDR3 nucleotides read TGTGCCTGGAGTCAGGGGGGAGGCTACACCTTC.

This clone was seen more than once but under ten times. An end of the junction differs from the germline gene, which may be a read error. The gene calls are TRBV6-1 and TRBJ1-2; no firm D call. Per the germline V gene, CDR1 is MNHNS and CDR2 is SASEGT. The CDR3 is made up of 11 amino acids. The CDR3 region has the DNA TGTGCCAGCAGTGAACTGGCGGCCCCCTTATTC. This sequence encodes CASSELAAPLF.

The chain has TRBV10-3 and TRBJ2-5; TRBD2 aligns across 7 bases. Germline values: CDR1 ENHRY, CDR2 SYGVKD. The length of the CDR3 is 15 residues. V trimming: 0 bases; J trimming: 0 bases; junction bases outside the gene matches: 1. The CDR3 DNA sequence: TGTGCCATCAGTGAGTCGGGAGGGTACCAAGAGACCCAGTACTTC. This codes for CAISESGGYQETQYF.

This clone was seen a handful of times. The genes are TRBV5-1 and TRBJ2-1; no clear D gene. The CDR3 spans 14 residues. In germline, CDR1 is SGHRS, CDR2 YFSETQ. Between the trimmed V and J ends, which lost 0 bases and 2 bases, there was a span of 6 bases. CDR3 in DNA: TGCGCCAGCAGCTTGGAACAAGCCTACAATGAGCAGTTCTTC. Its translation is CASSLEQAYNEQFF.

This clone came up a few times. The chain uses TRBV28 and TRBJ2-5; D unclear. Trimming shortened V by 1 base and J by 1 base, and 10 bases separated the two germline ends. From germline, CDR1 is MDHEN and CDR2 SYDVKM. The CDR3 is made up of 15 amino acids. The CDR3 DNA is TGTGCCAGCAGTTTATCGCCAGGAGTCCAAGAGACCCAGTACTTC. It is translated as CASSLSPGVQETQYF.

This clone was observed a handful of times. V and J are TRBV5-6 and TRBJ2-1; D gene uncertain. CDR1 is SGHDT, CDR2 YYEEEE, per germline. This CDR3 has 15 amino acids. V dropped 3 bases and J dropped 5 bases, with 15 bases sitting between them. CDR3 in amino acids: CASSSDTRANNEQFF. The CDR3 bases are TGTGCCAGCAGCTCCGACACCCGAGCCAACAATGAGCAGTTCTTC.

In its sample, this clone was seen a few times. This chain links TRBV7-2 with TRBJ2-2, with 9 bases matching TRBD2. Germline V CDR1 and CDR2: SGHTA, FQGNSA. CDR3 size: 16 residues. J gave up 0 bases and V 3 bases, and 2 bases lay outside the gene matches. CDR3 nucleotide sequence: TGTGCCAGCAGCTTCCAGCGGGGGGCGAACACCGGGGAGCTGTTTTTT. Its protein product is CASSFQRGANTGELFF.

The rearrangement joins TRBV9 to TRBJ2-1; perhaps TRBD1 as D (6 bases). With 0 bases removed from V and 2 bases from J, the gap between germline ends came to 9 bases. Germline V lookup: CDR1 SGDLS, CDR2 YYNGEE. The CDR3 contains 15 residues. Here the CDR3 DNA reads TGTGCCAGCAGCGTAGGGACAGCCACCTACAATGAGCAGTTCTTC. It encodes CASSVGTATYNEQFF.

The chain employs TRBV5-1 and TRBJ2-3; TRBD1 matches at 8 bases. The germline V gene has CDR1 SGHRS and CDR2 YFSETQ. The V and J ends lost 3 bases and 13 bases, in that order; junction bases with no gene match: 4. This CDR3 has 11 amino acids. The CDR3 sequence is CASSSQGEEYF. In DNA, the CDR3 is TGCGCCAGCAGCTCACAGGGGGAGGAGTATTTT.

This clone has a handful of counts. The V gene is TRBV11-1, the J gene TRBJ1-6; D not certain. CDR3 length equals 18 residues. V lost 3 bases and J 0 bases, leaving 15 bases between the germline ends. Germline-derived CDR1 and CDR2 are SGHAT and FQDESV (reference sequence). CDR3 residues: CASSFTGSPSSYNSPLHF. DNA for the CDR3: TGTGCCAGCAGCTTCACCGGGAGCCCCAGCTCCTATAATTCACCCCTCCACTTT.

V gene TRBV6-5 combines with J gene TRBJ2-7; D is possibly TRBD2 (5 bases). CDR3 length: 15 residues. CDR1 is MNHEY, CDR2 SVGAGI, per germline. With 0 bases removed from V and 1 base from J, the gap between germline ends came to 10 bases. CDR3 loop: CASSYSFSESYEQYF. DNA for the CDR3: TGTGCCAGCAGTTACTCGTTTAGCGAGTCCTACGAGCAGTACTTC.

V gene TRBV19 combines with J gene TRBJ2-7; no reliable D call. Trimming pared 3 bases from V and 0 bases from J, leaving 12 bases between. This CDR3 is 15 amino acids long. Germline V CDR1 and CDR2: LNHDA, SQIVND (reference sequence). DNA of the CDR3: TGTGCCAGTAGTATCAGTCAAACGAGCTCCTACGAGCAGTACTTC. It translates to CASSISQTSSYEQYF.